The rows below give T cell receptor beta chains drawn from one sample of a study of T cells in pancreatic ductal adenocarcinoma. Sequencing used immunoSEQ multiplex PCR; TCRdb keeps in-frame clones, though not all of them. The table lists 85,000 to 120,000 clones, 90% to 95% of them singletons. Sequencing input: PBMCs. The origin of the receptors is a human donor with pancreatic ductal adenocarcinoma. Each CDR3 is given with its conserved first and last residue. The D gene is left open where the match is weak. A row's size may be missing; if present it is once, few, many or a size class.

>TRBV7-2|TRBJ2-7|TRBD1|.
CASSYGQGTYEQYF
TGTGCCAGCAGCTACGGACAGGGTACCTACGAGCAGTACTTC
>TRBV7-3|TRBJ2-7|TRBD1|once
CASSLGQGARYEQYF
TGTGCCAGCAGCCTGGGCCAGGGGGCGCGCTACGAGCAGTACTTC
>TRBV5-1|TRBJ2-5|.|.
CASSSGATRFQETQYF
TGCGCCAGCAGCTCCGGCGCTACTAGATTTCAAGAGACCCAGTACTTC
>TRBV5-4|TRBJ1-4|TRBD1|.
CASSFGDRGQKLFF
TGTGCCAGCAGCTTTGGGGACAGGGGGCAAAAACTGTTTTTT
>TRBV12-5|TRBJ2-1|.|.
CASGGQGGLGQFF
TGTGCTAGTGGAGGACAGGGAGGGCTCGGGCAGTTCTTC
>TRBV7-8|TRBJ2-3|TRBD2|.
CASSFSRLAETQYF
TGTGCCAGCAGCTTTTCCAGACTAGCAGAGACGCAGTATTTT
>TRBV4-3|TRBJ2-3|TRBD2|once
CASSQASGREGTQYF
TGCGCCAGCAGCCAAGCTAGCGGGAGGGAGGGTACGCAGTATTTT
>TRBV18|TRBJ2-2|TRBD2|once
CASSPGLAGVMNTGELFF
TGTGCCAGCTCCCCGGGACTAGCGGGAGTCATGAACACCGGGGAGCTGTTTTTT
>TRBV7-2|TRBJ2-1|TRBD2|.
CASSAASGSNYEQFF
TGTGCCAGCAGCGCAGCTAGCGGGAGTAACTATGAGCAGTTCTTC
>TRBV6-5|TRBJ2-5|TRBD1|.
CASRDRGGETQYF
TGTGCCAGCAGAGACAGGGGCGGCGAGACCCAGTACTTC